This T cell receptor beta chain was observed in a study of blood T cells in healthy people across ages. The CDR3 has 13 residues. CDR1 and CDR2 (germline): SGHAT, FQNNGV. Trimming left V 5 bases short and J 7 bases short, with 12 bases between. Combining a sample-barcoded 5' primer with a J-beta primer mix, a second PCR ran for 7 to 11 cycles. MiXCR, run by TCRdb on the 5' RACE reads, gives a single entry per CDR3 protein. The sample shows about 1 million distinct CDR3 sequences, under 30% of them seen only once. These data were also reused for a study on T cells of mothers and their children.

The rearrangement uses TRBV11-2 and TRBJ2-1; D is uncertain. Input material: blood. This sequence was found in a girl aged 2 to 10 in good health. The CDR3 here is CASSGYVDNEQFF. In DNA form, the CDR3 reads TGTGCCAGCAGCGGCTACGTCGATAATGAGCAGTTCTTC.